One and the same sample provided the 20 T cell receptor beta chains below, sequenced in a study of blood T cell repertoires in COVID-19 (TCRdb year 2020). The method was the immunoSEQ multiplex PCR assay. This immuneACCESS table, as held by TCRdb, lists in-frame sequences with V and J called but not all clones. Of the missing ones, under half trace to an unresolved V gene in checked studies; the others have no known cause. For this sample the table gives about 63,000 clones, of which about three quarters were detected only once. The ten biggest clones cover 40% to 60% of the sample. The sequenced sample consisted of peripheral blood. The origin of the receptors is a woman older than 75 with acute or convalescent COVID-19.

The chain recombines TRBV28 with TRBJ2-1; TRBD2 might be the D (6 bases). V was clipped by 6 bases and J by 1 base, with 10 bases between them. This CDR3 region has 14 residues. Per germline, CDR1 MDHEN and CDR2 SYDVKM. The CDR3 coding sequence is TGTGCCAGCAGACGCGGGGAGTCCTACAATGAGCAGTTCTTC. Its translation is CASRRGESYNEQFF.

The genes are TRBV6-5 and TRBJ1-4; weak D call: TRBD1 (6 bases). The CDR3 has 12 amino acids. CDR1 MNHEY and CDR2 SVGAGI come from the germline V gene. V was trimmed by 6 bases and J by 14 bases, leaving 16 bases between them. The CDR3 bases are TGTGCCAGCAGCCCCCCTCGGGGGGGCCTGTTTTTT. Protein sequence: CASSPPRGGLFF.

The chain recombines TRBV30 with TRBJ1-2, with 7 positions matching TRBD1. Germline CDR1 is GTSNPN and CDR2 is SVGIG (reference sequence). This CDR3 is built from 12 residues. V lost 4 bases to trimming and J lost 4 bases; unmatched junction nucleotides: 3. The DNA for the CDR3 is TGTGCCTGGAACCGGGACAGCTATGGCTACACCTTC. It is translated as CAWNRDSYGYTF.

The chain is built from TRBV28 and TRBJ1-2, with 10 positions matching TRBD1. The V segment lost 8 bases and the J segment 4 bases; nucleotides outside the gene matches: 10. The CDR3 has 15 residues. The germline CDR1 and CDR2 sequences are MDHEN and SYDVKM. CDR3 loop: CASLRQGARSYGYTF. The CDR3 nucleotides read TGTGCCAGCTTGAGACAGGGGGCGAGGAGCTATGGCTACACCTTC.

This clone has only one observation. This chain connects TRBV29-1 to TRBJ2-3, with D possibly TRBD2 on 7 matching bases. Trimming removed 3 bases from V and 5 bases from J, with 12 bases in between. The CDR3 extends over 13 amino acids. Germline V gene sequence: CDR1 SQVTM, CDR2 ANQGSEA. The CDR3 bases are TGCAGCGTTGACAAGGGGGGGTTAGATACGCAGTATTTT. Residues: CSVDKGGLDTQYF.

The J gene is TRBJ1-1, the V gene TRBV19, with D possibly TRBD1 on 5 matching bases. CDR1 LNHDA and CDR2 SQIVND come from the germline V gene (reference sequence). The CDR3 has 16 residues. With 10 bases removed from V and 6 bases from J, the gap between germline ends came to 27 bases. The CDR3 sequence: CATLQGQVFSVAEAFF. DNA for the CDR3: TGTGCCACCCTCCAGGGCCAGGTATTTTCAGTCGCTGAAGCTTTCTTT.

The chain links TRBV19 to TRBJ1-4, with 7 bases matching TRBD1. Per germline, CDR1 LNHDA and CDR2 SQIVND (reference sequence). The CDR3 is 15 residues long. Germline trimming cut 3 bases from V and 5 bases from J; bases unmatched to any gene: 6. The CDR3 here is CASSIGTVRNEKLFF. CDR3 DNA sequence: TGTGCCAGTAGTATCGGGACAGTGAGAAATGAAAAACTGTTTTTT. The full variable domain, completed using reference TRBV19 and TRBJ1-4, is DGGITQSPKYLFRKEGQNVTLSCEQNLNHDAMYWYRQDPGQGLRLIYYSQIVNDFQKGDIAEGYSVSREKKESFPLTVTSAQKNPTAFYLCASSIGTVRNEKLFFGSGTQLSVL.

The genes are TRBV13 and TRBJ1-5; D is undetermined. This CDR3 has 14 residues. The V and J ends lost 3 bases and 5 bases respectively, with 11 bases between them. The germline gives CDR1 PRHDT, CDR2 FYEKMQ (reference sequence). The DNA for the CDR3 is TGTGCCAGCAGCTTTCACGGTTTGGATCAGCCCCAGCATTTT. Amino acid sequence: CASSFHGLDQPQHF.

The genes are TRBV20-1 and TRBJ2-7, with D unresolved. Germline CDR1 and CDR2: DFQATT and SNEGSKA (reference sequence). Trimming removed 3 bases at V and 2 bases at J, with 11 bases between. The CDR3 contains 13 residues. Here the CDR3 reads CSASMRLTYEQYF. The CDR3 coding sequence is TGCAGTGCTAGTATGCGGCTAACCTACGAGCAGTACTTC.

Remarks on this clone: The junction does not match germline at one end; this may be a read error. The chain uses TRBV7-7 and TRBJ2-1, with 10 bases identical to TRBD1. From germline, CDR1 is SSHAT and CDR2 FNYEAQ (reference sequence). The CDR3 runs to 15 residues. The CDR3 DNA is TGTGCTAGCAGCCGCGGACAGGGGGGGTTCAATGAGCAGTTCTTC. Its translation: CASSRGQGGFNEQFF.

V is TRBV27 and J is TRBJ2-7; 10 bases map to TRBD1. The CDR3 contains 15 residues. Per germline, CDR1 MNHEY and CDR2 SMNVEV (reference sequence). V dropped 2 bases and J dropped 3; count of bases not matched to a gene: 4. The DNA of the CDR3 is TGTGCCAGCAGTTTAAGGTGGACAGGGGGCTACGAGCAGTACTTC. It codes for CASSLRWTGGYEQYF.

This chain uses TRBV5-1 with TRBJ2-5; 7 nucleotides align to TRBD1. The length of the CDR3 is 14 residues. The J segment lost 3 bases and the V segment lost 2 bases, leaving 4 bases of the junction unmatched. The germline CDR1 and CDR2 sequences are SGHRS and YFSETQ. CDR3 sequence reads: CASSLTGEEETQYF. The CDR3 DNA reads TGCGCCAGCAGCTTAACAGGGGAAGAAGAGACCCAGTACTTC.

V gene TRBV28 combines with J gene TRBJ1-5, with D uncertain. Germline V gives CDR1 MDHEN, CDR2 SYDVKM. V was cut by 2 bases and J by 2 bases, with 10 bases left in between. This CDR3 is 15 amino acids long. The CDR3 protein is CASSLGSAGNQPQHF. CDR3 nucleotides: TGTGCCAGCAGTTTAGGCAGTGCGGGCAATCAGCCCCAGCATTTT.

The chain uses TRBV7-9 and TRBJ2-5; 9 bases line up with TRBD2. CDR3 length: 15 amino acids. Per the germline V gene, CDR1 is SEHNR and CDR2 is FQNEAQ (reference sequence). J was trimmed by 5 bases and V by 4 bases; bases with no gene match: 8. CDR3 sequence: CASSSATSGRETQYF. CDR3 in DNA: TGTGCCAGCAGCTCAGCGACTAGCGGACGGGAGACCCAGTACTTC.

The CDR3, as DNA: TGCGCCAGCAGCCTATTCCAGAGCGACGCAAAAGGAAACACCATATATTTT. It is translated as CASSLFQSDAKGNTIYF. This rearrangement joins TRBV4-1 to TRBJ1-3; D is unresolved. The CDR3 is 17 residues long. CDR1 is MGHRA and CDR2 is YSYEKL in the germline V gene. The V end lost 4 bases, the J end lost 4 bases, and 20 bases lay between the germline ends.

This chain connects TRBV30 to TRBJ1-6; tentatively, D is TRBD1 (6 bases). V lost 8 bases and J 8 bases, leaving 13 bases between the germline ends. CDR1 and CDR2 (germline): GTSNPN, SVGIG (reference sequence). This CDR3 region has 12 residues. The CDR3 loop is CARSQGDSPLHF. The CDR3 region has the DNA TGTGCCCGGTCACAGGGCGATTCACCCCTCCACTTT.

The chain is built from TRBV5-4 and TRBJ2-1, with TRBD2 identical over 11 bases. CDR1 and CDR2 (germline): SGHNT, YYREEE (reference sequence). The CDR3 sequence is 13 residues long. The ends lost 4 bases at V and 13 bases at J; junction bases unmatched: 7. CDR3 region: CASSQKLAGEQFF. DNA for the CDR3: TGTGCCAGCAGCCAGAAACTAGCGGGAGAACAGTTCTTC.

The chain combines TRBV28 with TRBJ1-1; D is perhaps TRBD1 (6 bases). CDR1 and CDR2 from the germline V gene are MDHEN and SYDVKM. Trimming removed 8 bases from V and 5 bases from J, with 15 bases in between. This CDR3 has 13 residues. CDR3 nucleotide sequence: TGTGCCAGCTCCACTTCAGGGGTGACTGAAGCTTTCTTT. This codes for CASSTSGVTEAFF.

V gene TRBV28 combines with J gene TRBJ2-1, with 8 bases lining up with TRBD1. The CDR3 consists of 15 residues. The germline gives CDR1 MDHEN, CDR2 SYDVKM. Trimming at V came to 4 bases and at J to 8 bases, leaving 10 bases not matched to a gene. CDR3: CASSSSGTGSYEQFF. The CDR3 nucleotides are TGTGCCAGCAGTTCCTCGGGGACAGGTTCTTATGAGCAGTTCTTC.

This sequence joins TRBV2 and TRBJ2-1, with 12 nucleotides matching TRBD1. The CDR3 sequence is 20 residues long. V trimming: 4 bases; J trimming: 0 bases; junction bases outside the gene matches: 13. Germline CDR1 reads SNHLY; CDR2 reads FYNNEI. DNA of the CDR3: TGTGCCAGCAGTGCTGGGGGACAGGGGGCGAAAGGAAGCTCCTACAATGAGCAGTTCTTC. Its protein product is CASSAGGQGAKGSSYNEQFF. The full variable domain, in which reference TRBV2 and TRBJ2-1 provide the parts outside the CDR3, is EPEVTQTPSHQVTQMGQEVILRCVPISNHLYFYWYRQILGQKVEFLVSFYNNEISEKSEIFDDQFSVERPDGSNFTLKIRSTKLEDSAMYFCASSAGGQGAKGSSYNEQFFGPGTRLTVL.